A single TCR beta chain is shown here with its context. TCRdb's table, derived via immunoSEQ multiplex PCR, lists solely in-frame clones and lacks some. The sample has 150,000 to 200,000 clones, around 84% seen once. The CDR3 is 14 residues long. Germline values: CDR1 ENHRY, CDR2 SYGVKD. The J segment lost 8 bases and the V segment lost 2 bases, leaving 4 bases of the junction unmatched. This entry belongs to a study of blood T cell repertoires in COVID-19. The material sequenced was peripheral blood. The TCR comes from a woman between 65 and 79 years old with COVID-19, enrolled during active disease. J is TRBJ2-1 and V is TRBV10-3, with TRBD1 matching 9 bases. The CDR3 protein is CAISEVTGGDEQFF. The CDR3 DNA follows: TGTGCCATCAGTGAGGTAACAGGGGGCGATGAGCAGTTCTTC.